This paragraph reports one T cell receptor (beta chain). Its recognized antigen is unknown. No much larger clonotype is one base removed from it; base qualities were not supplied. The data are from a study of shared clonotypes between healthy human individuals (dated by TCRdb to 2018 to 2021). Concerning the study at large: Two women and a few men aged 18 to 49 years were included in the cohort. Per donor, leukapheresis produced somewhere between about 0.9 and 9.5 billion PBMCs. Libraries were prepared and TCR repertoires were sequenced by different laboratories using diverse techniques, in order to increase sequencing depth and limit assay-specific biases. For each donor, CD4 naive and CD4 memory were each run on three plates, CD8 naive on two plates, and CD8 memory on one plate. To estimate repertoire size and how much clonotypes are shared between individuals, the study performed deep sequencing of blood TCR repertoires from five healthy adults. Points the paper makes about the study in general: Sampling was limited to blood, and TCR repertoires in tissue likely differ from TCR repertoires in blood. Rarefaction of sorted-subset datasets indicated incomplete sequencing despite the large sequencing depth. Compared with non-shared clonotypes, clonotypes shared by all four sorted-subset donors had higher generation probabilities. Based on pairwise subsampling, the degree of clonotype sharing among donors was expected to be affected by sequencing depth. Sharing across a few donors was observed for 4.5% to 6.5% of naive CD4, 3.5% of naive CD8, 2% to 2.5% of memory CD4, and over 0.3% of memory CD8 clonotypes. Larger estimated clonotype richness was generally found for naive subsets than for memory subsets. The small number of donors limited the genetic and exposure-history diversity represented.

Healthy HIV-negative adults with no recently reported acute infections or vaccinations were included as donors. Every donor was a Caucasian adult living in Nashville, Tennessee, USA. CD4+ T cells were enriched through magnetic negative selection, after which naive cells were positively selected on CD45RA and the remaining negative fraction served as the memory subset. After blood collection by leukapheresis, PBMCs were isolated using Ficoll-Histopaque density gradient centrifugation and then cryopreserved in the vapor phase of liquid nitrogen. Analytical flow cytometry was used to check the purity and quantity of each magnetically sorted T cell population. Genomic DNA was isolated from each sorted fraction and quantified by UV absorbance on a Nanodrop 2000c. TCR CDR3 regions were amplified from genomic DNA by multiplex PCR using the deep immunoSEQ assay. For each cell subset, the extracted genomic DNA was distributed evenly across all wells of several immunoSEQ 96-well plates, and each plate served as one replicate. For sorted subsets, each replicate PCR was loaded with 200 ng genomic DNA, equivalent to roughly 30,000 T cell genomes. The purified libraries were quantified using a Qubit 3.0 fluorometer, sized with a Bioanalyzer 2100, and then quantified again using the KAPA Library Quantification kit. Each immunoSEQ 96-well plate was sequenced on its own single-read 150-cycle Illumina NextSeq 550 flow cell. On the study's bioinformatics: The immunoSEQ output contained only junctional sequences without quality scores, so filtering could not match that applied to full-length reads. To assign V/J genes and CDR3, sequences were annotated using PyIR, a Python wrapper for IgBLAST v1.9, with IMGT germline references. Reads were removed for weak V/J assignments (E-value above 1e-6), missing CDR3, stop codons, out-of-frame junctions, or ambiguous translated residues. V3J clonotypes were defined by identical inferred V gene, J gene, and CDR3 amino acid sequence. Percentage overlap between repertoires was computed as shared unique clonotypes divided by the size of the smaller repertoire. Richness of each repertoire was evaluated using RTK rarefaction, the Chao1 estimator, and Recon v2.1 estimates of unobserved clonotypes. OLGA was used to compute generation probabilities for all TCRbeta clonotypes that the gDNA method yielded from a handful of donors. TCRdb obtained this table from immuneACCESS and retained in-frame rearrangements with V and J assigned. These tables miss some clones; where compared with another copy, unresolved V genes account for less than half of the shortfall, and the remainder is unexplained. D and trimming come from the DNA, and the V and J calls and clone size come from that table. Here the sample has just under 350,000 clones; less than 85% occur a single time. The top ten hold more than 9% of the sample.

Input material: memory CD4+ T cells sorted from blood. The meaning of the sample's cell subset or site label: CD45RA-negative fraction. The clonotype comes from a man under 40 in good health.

The nucleotide sequence reads TGCAGTGCTTCGGACGTCGATCGGTTCTTC. It translates to CSASDVDRFF. The V and J genes are TRBV20-1 and TRBJ2-1; the D segment cannot be called with confidence. The CDR3 numbers 10 residues from cysteine through phenylalanine. CDR3 DNA only is kept here, 30 bases in frame from base 1. V and J lose 5 bases and 15 bases, and a span of 14 bases separates them. Per the germline V gene (reference sequence), DFQATT is the CDR1 and SNEGSKA is the CDR2.